This T cell receptor (beta chain) was identified in a study of blood T cell repertoires in COVID-19. Germline V gene sequence: CDR1 GTSNPN, CDR2 SVGIG (reference sequence). Trimming cost V 2 bases and J 3 bases, with 10 bases left between them. This CDR3 region has 13 residues. Clones were sequenced by immunoSEQ multiplex PCR, and TCRdb holds only the in-frame ones, with some missing. The profile shows tens of thousands of clones, around 80% of them singletons. This TCR was sampled from a woman of 80 years or more with acute or convalescent COVID-19. V gene TRBV30 combines with J gene TRBJ1-1, with D perhaps matching TRBD1 (6 bases). Sequencing was carried out using peripheral blood. The CDR3 spells CAWSSGQYTEAFF. CDR3 DNA sequence: TGTGCCTGGAGTTCCGGACAGTACACTGAAGCTTTCTTT.